This T cell receptor (beta chain) emerged from a study of blood T cell repertoires in COVID-19. Grouping used clinical history reported by participants in a survey and questionnaire. Two negative PCRs, clearance, or symptom resolution characterized the recovered Cohort 3 donors. Under the authors' procedure: The assay estimated nucleated cells by amplifying reference gene primers. This table comes from immunoSEQ multiplex PCR, and its TCRdb copy is limited to in-frame clones, with some not included. The V and J calls and clone size are taken from that table; D and trimming were inferred from the DNA. Among approximately 200,000 clones listed, 85% were seen once. Germline CDR1 is SGHRS and CDR2 is YFSETQ. With 5 bases removed from V and 6 bases from J, the gap between germline ends came to 8 bases. This CDR3 has 11 residues.

The chain employs TRBV5-1 and TRBJ1-2; the D is unclear. The clonotype comes from a man between 35 and 55 years old who had recovered from COVID-19. The sample taken for sequencing was PBMCs or T cells enriched from blood (not recorded which). The CDR3 protein is CASRDYDGYTF. The CDR3 DNA follows: TGCGCCAGCAGGGACTACGATGGCTACACCTTC.